Shown below are 8 T cell receptor beta chains from a single sample sequenced in a study of blood T cells in healthy people across ages. A second PCR, run for about 7 to 11 cycles, used a sample-barcoded 5' primer plus a J-beta primer mix. TCRdb processed the 5' RACE reads anew with MiXCR; each CDR3 protein has one entry. This sample yields about 1.1 million distinct CDR3 sequences, of which 35% to 45% are seen a single time; over 10% belongs to the top ten. Sequencing was performed on blood. All receptors derive from a man between 18 and 35 years old in good health.

This clonotype was recorded at least ten times. This sequence joins TRBV13 and TRBJ2-1; 7 nucleotides line up with TRBD1. CDR3 length: 16 amino acids. J was trimmed by 3 bases and V by 0 bases; bases with no gene match: 5. Per the germline V gene, CDR1 is PRHDT and CDR2 is FYEKMQ (reference sequence). The CDR3 sequence: CASSLGGQAGYNEQFF. In nucleotides, the CDR3 is TGTGCCAGCAGCTTAGGCGGACAGGCGGGCTACAATGAGCAGTTCTTC. The full variable domain, with the rest looked up from reference TRBV13 and TRBJ2-1, is AAGVIQSPRHLIKEKRETATLKCYPIPRHDTVYWYQQGPGQDPQFLISFYEKMQSDKGSIPDRFSAQQFSDYHSELNMSSLELGDSALYFCASSLGGQAGYNEQFFGPGTRLTVL.

The CDR3 reads CASSQDPGYSYGYTF. DNA of the CDR3: TGCGCCAGCAGCCAAGACCCAGGTTACAGCTATGGCTACACCTTC. The rearrangement joins TRBV4-3 to TRBJ1-2; D not resolved. The germline V and J ends were trimmed by 0 bases and 4 bases, with 12 bases remaining between them. In germline, CDR1 is LGHNA, CDR2 YSLEER. The CDR3 consists of 15 residues.

The chain has TRBV7-9 and TRBJ1-1; no definite D call. Trimming pared 5 bases from V and 3 bases from J, leaving 10 bases between. This CDR3 has 13 residues. Germline CDR1 reads SEHNR; CDR2 reads FQNEAQ (reference sequence). As DNA, the CDR3 is TGTGCCAGCAGCGAACGGAGGGACACTGAAGCTTTCTTT. Encoded protein: CASSERRDTEAFF.

The chain carries TRBV29-1 and TRBJ1-1; D is ambiguous. The ends were cut back, 4 bases at V and 0 bases at J, with 9 bases in the middle. The CDR3 covers 13 residues. The germline V gene encodes CDR1 SQVTM and CDR2 ANQGSEA. The CDR3 spells CSVVGPMNTEAFF. The CDR3 nucleotides read TGCAGCGTTGTAGGGCCCATGAACACTGAAGCTTTCTTT.

J is TRBJ2-7 and V is TRBV20-1; D not resolved. Trimming took 4 bases from V and 1 from J, leaving 11 bases between them. The germline gives CDR1 DFQATT, CDR2 SNEGSKA (reference sequence). CDR3 length: 13 residues. The CDR3 protein is CSAITGISYEQYF. CDR3 DNA: TGCAGTGCTATCACTGGCATATCCTACGAGCAGTACTTC.

This chain connects TRBV7-9 to TRBJ1-6; D is unresolved. Germline assignment: CDR1 SEHNR and CDR2 FQNEAQ (reference sequence). V was clipped by 5 bases and J by 4 bases, with 9 bases between them. This CDR3 has 14 residues. CDR3 sequence (DNA): TGTGCCAGCAGCACCCGGGTTTATAATTCACCCCTCCACTTT. Its protein is CASSTRVYNSPLHF. The full variable domain, in which reference TRBV7-9 and TRBJ1-6 provide the parts outside the CDR3, is DTGVSQNPRHKITKRGQNVTFRCDPISEHNRLYWYRQTLGQGPEFLTYFQNEAQLEKSRLLSDRFSAERPKGSFSTLEIQRTEQGDSAMYLCASSTRVYNSPLHFGNGTRLTVT.

This chain uses TRBV11-2 with TRBJ1-1; D is uncertain. The CDR3 spans 15 residues. Trimming took off 4 bases at V and 3 bases at J, with 15 bases between the two ends. Per germline, CDR1 SGHAT and CDR2 FQNNGV. The DNA for the CDR3 is TGTGCCAGCAGCTCAGATCCTGGCACCTACACTGAAGCTTTCTTT. As protein: CASSSDPGTYTEAFF.

The CDR3 nucleotides read TGTGCCAGCAGTGGTACAGGGGGCAGTGCAGATACGCAGTATTTT. This translates into CASSGTGGSADTQYF. The chain combines TRBV12-3 or TRBV12-4 with TRBJ2-3; TRBD1 matches 9 bases. This CDR3 has 15 amino acids. The ends lost 5 bases at V and 4 bases at J; junction bases unmatched: 7.